This is a list of T cell receptor beta chains from one sample in a study of CD8 T cells in Susac syndrome. TCRdb re-derived calls from the immunoSEQ multiplex PCR reads in MiXCR, one entry per CDR3 protein. The sample has about 100,000 distinct CDR3 sequences, about 96% seen once; the top ten hold 0.3% to 0.35%. Sequencing was performed on CD8+ T cells from PBMCs. The receptors originated from a human donor with Susac syndrome. Both conserved end residues are part of each CDR3. The D gene is left open where the match is weak. Size is omitted from some rows. Given values are once, few, many or a class for expanded clones.

v_gene	abundance	d_gene	j_gene	CDR3aa	CDR3nt
TRBV6-2/TRBV6-3	.	TRBD1	TRBJ2-2	CASSEGQATGELFF	TGTGCCAGCAGTGAGGGACAGGCTACCGGGGAGCTGTTTTTT
TRBV7-9	.	.	TRBJ1-1	CASTLSGYPNTEAFF	TGTGCCAGCACTTTATCAGGGTACCCGAACACTGAAGCTTTCTTT
TRBV6-5	.	.	TRBJ2-3	CASTRSTRGTQYF	TGTGCCAGCACCCGATCGACCCGGGGTACGCAGTATTTT
TRBV19	.	.	TRBJ2-4	CASSDGVAKNIQYF	TGTGCCAGTAGTGACGGAGTAGCCAAAAACATTCAGTACTTC
TRBV29-1	once	.	TRBJ2-1	CSVGVGFDEQFF	TGCAGCGTTGGCGTAGGGTTCGATGAGCAGTTCTTC
TRBV9	.	.	TRBJ2-1	CASGGGDNEQFF	TGTGCCAGCGGTGGAGGGGACAATGAGCAGTTCTTC
TRBV27	.	TRBD2	TRBJ2-1	CAVSLSGDDEQFF	TGTGCCGTATCCCTTAGCGGGGATGATGAGCAGTTCTTC
TRBV27	.	TRBD1	TRBJ1-5	CASSWDSGQPQHF	TGTGCCAGCAGTTGGGACAGTGGGCAGCCCCAGCATTTT
TRBV20-1	.	TRBD2	TRBJ2-3	CSATSGTSFTDTQYF	TGCAGTGCCACTAGCGGGACCTCCTTCACAGATACGCAGTATTTT
TRBV29-1	.	.	TRBJ2-1	CSVYGDYNEQFF	TGCAGCGTCTACGGGGATTACAATGAGCAGTTCTTC
TRBV29-1	.	.	TRBJ1-1	CSVTEGGNTEAFF	TGCAGCGTTACGGAGGGGGGGAACACTGAAGCTTTCTTT
TRBV29-1	.	.	TRBJ1-1	CSVHSTRDTEAFF	TGCAGCGTCCACTCCACAAGGGACACTGAAGCTTTCTTT
TRBV13	.	.	TRBJ2-1	CASSPPGIQNEQFF	TGTGCCAGCAGTCCTCCAGGGATACAAAATGAGCAGTTCTTC
TRBV20-1	.	TRBD1	TRBJ2-7	CSARDRDRIIWEQYF	TGCAGTGCTAGAGATCGGGACAGGATCATCTGGGAGCAGTACTTC
TRBV5-6	.	.	TRBJ2-1	CASSLSLGGSYNEQFF	TGTGCCAGCAGCTTGTCTCTGGGGGGTTCCTACAATGAGCAGTTCTTC
TRBV9	.	.	TRBJ2-3	CASSDPRDTQYF	TGTGCCAGCAGCGATCCGCGGGATACGCAGTATTTT
TRBV20-1	.	.	TRBJ2-7	CASPVLYEQYF	TGCGCTAGCCCAGTATTGTACGAGCAGTACTTC
TRBV29-1	once	.	TRBJ1-2	CSVREASDGYTF	TGCAGCGTTAGGGAAGCTTCAGATGGCTACACCTTC
TRBV6-4	.	TRBD2	TRBJ2-3	CASSKSGGATDTQYF	TGTGCCAGCAGTAAAAGCGGGGGGGCCACAGATACGCAGTATTTT
TRBV29-1	.	.	TRBJ2-3	CSGASDTQYF	TGCAGCGGGGCATCAGATACGCAGTATTTT
TRBV13	.	.	TRBJ1-1	CASSSRGEHEAFF	TGTGCCAGCAGCTCCCGGGGGGAACATGAAGCTTTCTTT
TRBV6-6	.	TRBD1	TRBJ2-7	CASSSGDRVLSYEQYF	TGTGCCAGCAGTTCCGGGGACAGGGTTCTCAGCTACGAGCAGTACTTC
TRBV6-4	few	.	TRBJ2-2	CASSEGGNTGELFF	TGTGCCAGCAGTGAAGGGGGGAACACCGGGGAGCTGTTTTTT
TRBV5-4	.	.	TRBJ1-1	CASTRMWGAPTEAFF	TGTGCCAGCACCCGCATGTGGGGGGCGCCCACTGAAGCTTTCTTT
TRBV7-2	.	TRBD1	TRBJ1-2	CASSLDRDYGYTF	TGTGCCAGCAGCCTGGACAGGGACTATGGCTACACCTTC
TRBV24-1	.	.	TRBJ1-2	CATSVGNYGYTF	TGTGCCACCAGTGTCGGAAACTATGGCTACACCTTC
TRBV6-6	.	TRBD1	TRBJ2-7	CASSGSTGSYEQYF	TGTGCCAGCAGTGGGTCGACAGGGTCCTACGAGCAGTACTTC
TRBV20-1	.	.	TRBJ2-1	CSALDRSYNEQFF	TGCAGTGCCCTCGACCGCTCCTACAATGAGCAGTTCTTC
TRBV25-1	.	TRBD1	TRBJ1-5	CASSDLTGFEVDF	TGTGCCAGCAGTGACCTGACAGGGTTTGAGGTGGATTTT
TRBV3-1	.	TRBD2	TRBJ2-1	CASSLGTSEQFF	TGTGCCAGCAGCCTGGGGACTAGTGAGCAGTTCTTC
TRBV18	.	.	TRBJ1-2	CASSPPGGTGYGYTF	TGTGCCAGCTCACCACCAGGGGGAACGGGTTATGGCTACACCTTC
TRBV20-1	.	.	TRBJ2-2	CSASPVTNTGELFF	TGCAGTGCTAGCCCCGTGACCAACACCGGGGAGCTGTTTTTT
TRBV29-1	.	.	TRBJ2-3	CSVDGGGPHTDTQYF	TGCAGCGTTGACGGGGGAGGTCCCCACACAGATACGCAGTATTTT